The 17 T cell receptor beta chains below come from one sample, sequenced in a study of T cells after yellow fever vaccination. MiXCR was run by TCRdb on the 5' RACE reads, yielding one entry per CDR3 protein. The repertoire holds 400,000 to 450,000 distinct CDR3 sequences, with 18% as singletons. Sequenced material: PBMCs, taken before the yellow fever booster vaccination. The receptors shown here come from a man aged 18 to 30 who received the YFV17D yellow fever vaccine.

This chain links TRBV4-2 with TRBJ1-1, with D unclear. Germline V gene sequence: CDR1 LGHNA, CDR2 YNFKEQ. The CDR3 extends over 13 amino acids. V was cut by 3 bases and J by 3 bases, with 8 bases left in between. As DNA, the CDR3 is TGTGCCAGCAGCCAGGAGGCCTACACTGAAGCTTTCTTT. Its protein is CASSQEAYTEAFF.

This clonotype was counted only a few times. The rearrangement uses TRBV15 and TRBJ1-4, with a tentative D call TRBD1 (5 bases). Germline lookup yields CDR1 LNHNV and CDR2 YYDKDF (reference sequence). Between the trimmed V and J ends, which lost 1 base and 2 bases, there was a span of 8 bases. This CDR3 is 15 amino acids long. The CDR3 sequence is CATSRAGTTNEKLFF. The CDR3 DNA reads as TGTGCCACCAGCAGAGCCGGGACGACTAATGAAAAACTGTTTTTT.

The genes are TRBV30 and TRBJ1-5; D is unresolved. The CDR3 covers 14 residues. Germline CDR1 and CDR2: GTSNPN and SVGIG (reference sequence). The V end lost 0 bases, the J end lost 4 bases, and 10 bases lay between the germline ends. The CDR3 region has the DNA TGTGCCTGGAGTGTAGATATCGGGAATCAGCCCCAGCATTTT. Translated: CAWSVDIGNQPQHF.

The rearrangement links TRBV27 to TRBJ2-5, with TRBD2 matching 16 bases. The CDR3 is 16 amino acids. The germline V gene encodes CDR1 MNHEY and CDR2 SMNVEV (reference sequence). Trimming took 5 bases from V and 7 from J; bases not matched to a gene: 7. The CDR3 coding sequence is TGTGCCAGCAGTCTGGGACTAGCGGGGGGGGCCGGGACCCAGTACTTC. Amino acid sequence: CASSLGLAGGAGTQYF.

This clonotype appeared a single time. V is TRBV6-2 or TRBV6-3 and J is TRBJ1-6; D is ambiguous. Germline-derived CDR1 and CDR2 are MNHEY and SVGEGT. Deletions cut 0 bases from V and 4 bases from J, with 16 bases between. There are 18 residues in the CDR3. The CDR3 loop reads CASSYSKLHSVYNSPLHF. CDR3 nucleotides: TGTGCCAGCAGTTACTCGAAGCTTCACTCGGTTTATAATTCACCCCTCCACTTT.

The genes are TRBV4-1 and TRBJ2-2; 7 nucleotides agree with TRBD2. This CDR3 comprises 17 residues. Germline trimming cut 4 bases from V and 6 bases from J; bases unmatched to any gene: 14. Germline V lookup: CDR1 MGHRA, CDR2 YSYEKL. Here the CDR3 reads CASSPGRARLLSGELFF. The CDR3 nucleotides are TGCGCCAGCAGCCCGGGGAGGGCCCGGTTATTATCCGGGGAGCTGTTTTTT.

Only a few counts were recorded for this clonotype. The CDR3 DNA reads as TGTGCCAGCATGTCTATAGGGATATACTCTGGGGCCAACGTCCTGACTTTC. Translated: CASMSIGIYSGANVLTF. The chain uses TRBV28 and TRBJ2-6; D gene uncertain. V shed 7 bases and J shed 0 bases, with 16 bases lying between them. The CDR3 has 17 residues. Germline V gives CDR1 MDHEN, CDR2 SYDVKM.

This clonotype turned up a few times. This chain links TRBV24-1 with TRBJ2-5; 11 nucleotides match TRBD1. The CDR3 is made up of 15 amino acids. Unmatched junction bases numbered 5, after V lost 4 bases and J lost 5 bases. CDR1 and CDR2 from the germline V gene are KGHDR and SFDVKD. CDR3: CATSDGQGAGETQYF. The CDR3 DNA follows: TGTGCCACCAGTGACGGACAGGGGGCTGGTGAGACCCAGTACTTC.

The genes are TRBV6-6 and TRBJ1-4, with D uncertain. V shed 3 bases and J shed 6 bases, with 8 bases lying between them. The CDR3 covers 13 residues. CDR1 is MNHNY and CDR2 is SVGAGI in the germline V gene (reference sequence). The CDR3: CASSYGSYEKLFF. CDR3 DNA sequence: TGTGCCAGCAGTTATGGGAGTTATGAAAAACTGTTTTTT.

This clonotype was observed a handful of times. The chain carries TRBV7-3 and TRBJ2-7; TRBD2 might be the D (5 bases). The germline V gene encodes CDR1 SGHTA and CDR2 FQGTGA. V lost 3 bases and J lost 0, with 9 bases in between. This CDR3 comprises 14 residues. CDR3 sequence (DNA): TGTGCCAGCAGCTTCGGCGGGCCCTCCTACGAGCAGTACTTC. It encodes CASSFGGPSYEQYF.

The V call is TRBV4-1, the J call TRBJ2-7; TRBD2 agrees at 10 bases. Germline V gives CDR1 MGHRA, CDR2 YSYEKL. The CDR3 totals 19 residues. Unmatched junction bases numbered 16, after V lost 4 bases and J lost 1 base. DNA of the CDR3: TGCGCCAGCAGCCCAACAACCCCAGGGGTACTAGCGGGGTCCTACGAGCAGTACTTC. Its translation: CASSPTTPGVLAGSYEQYF.

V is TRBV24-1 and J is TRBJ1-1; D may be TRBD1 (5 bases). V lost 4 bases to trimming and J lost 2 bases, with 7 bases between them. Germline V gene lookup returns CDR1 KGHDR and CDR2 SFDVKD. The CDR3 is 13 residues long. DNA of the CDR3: TGTGCCACCAGTGACCGGGGCAACACTGAAGCTTTCTTT. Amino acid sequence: CATSDRGNTEAFF.

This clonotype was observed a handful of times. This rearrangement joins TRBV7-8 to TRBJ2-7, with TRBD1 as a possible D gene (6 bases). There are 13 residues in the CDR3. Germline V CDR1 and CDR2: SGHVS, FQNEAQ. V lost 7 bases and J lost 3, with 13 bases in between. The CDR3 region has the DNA TGTGCCAGCAATCAGGGGCGGATCTACGAGCAGTACTTC. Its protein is CASNQGRIYEQYF. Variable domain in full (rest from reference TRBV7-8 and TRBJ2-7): GAGVSQSPRYKVAKRGQDVALRCDPISGHVSLFWYQQALGQGPEFLTYFQNEAQLDKSGLPSDRFFAERPEGSVSTLKIQRTQQEDSAVYLCASNQGRIYEQYFGPGTRLTVT.

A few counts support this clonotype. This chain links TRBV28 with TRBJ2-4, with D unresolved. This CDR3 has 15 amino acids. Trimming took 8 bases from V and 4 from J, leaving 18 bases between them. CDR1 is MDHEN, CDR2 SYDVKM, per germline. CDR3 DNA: TGTGCCAGCTCACTCCCAGGTGAACTTAAAAACATTCAGTACTTC. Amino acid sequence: CASSLPGELKNIQYF.

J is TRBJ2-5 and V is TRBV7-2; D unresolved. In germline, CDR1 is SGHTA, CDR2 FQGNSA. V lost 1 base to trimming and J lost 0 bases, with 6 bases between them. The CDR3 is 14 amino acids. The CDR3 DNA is TGTGCCAGCAGCTTAGTCCTCGACCAAGAGACCCAGTACTTC. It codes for CASSLVLDQETQYF.

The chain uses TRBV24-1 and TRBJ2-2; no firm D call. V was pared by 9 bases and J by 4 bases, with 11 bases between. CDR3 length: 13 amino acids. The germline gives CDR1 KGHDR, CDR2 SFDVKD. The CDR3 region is CATGDKGTGELFF. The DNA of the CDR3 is TGTGCCACCGGGGATAAAGGCACCGGGGAGCTGTTTTTT.

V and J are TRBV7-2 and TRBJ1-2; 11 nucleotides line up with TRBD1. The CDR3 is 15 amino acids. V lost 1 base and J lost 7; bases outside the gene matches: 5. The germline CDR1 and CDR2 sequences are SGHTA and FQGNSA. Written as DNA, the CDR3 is TGTGCCAGCAGCTTAGTCTGGACAGGGGGCTTTGGCTACACCTTC. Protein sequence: CASSLVWTGGFGYTF.